The 32 T cell receptor beta chains listed next were all sequenced from one sample in a study of cytomegalovirus exposure and HLA in healthy donors. Both 60 Vbeta primers and 13 Jbeta primers went into the PCR. The data were produced by immunoSEQ multiplex PCR, yet TCRdb's version contains in-frame clones alone and is incomplete. The table includes approximately 210,000 clones, about 80% detected once. Sequences were obtained from PBMCs. The receptors derive from a male donor in good health and CMV-seronegative.

The V and J genes are TRBV5-1 and TRBJ2-7; no definite D call. Between the trimmed V and J ends, which lost 0 bases and 6 bases, there was a span of 13 bases. This CDR3 is 14 amino acids long. Germline V CDR1 and CDR2: SGHRS, YFSETQ. The CDR3 bases are TGCGCCAGCAGCTTGGATATGGCGGTACTCGAGCAGTACTTC. This translates into CASSLDMAVLEQYF.

The rearrangement links TRBV5-4 to TRBJ1-2, with a tentative D call TRBD1 (6 bases). This CDR3 has 15 amino acids. From germline, CDR1 is SGHNT and CDR2 YYREEE (reference sequence). Trimming cost V 3 bases and J 2 bases, with 14 bases left between them. The CDR3 coding sequence is TGTGCCAGCAGCTCCCCCAGGGGTTCAAACTATGGCTACACCTTC. This gives the protein CASSSPRGSNYGYTF.

V and J are TRBV4-1 and TRBJ1-6; maybe TRBD1 (5 bases). The CDR3 is 15 amino acids. Deletions cut 2 bases from V and 6 bases from J, with 11 bases between. Germline values: CDR1 MGHRA, CDR2 YSYEKL. CDR3 coding DNA: TGCGCCAGCAGCCAACTAGACAGTGCTAATTCACCCCTCCACTTT. Translating gives CASSQLDSANSPLHF.

The chain uses TRBV7-2 and TRBJ2-7, with 7 bases that match TRBD1. The V segment lost 0 bases and the J segment 5 bases; nucleotides outside the gene matches: 4. Germline assignment: CDR1 SGHTA and CDR2 FQGNSA. The CDR3 consists of 14 residues. CDR3 DNA: TGTGCCAGCAGCTTAGCGAGCAGGGGGAACGAGCAGTACTTC. Translating gives CASSLASRGNEQYF.

The chain couples TRBV9 to TRBJ2-3; D is perhaps TRBD2 (6 bases). CDR3 length: 15 residues. The V and J ends lost 3 bases and 1 base respectively, with 12 bases between them. Germline lookup yields CDR1 SGDLS and CDR2 YYNGEE. Written as DNA, the CDR3 is TGTGCCAGCAGCGGGGGGGTCGGGGGCACAGATACGCAGTATTTT. Its translation: CASSGGVGGTDTQYF.

V and J are TRBV15 and TRBJ1-2; tentative D call: TRBD1 (5 bases). Germline assignment: CDR1 LNHNV and CDR2 YYDKDF (reference sequence). Trimming removed 8 bases from V and 7 bases from J, with 17 bases in between. CDR3 size: 13 residues. The CDR3 loop reads CATSLGERFGYTF. The CDR3 nucleotides are TGTGCCACCTCCTTAGGGGAAAGGTTTGGCTACACCTTC.

The rearrangement uses TRBV4-1 and TRBJ2-7, with D hard to call. This CDR3 has 14 residues. Trimming took 2 bases from V and 3 from J, leaving 11 bases between them. The germline CDR1 and CDR2 sequences are MGHRA and YSYEKL. CDR3 in amino acids: CASSQPEKRYEQYF. DNA for the CDR3: TGCGCCAGCAGCCAACCGGAAAAGCGCTACGAGCAGTACTTC.

The rearrangement links TRBV19 to TRBJ2-7, with TRBD1 as a possible D gene (6 bases). Between the trimmed V and J ends, which lost 2 bases and 4 bases, there was a span of 9 bases. Germline CDR1 reads LNHDA; CDR2 reads SQIVND (reference sequence). This CDR3 contains 13 residues. CDR3 in amino acids: CASSILGAYEQYF. DNA for the CDR3: TGTGCCAGTAGTATATTGGGGGCGTACGAGCAGTACTTC.

The chain uses TRBV19 and TRBJ1-5; the D gene is possibly TRBD1 (5 bases). This CDR3 is built from 15 residues. Germline-derived CDR1 and CDR2 are LNHDA and SQIVND (reference sequence). V shed 3 bases and J shed 7 bases, with 16 bases lying between them. The CDR3 loop reads CASSILGGGVQPQHF. For the CDR3, the DNA is TGTGCCAGTAGTATTTTGGGCGGGGGAGTACAGCCCCAGCATTTT.

V is TRBV6-1 and J is TRBJ2-2, with D perhaps matching TRBD2 (5 bases). CDR3 length equals 14 residues. Germline-derived CDR1 and CDR2 are MNHNS and SASEGT. The V end was cut by 4 bases, the J end by 1 base, with 7 bases between. CDR3 sequence reads: CASSALVNTGELFF. CDR3 DNA: TGTGCCAGCAGTGCACTAGTGAACACCGGGGAGCTGTTTTTT.

The rearrangement uses TRBV5-4 and TRBJ1-2; D gene unclear. From germline, CDR1 is SGHNT and CDR2 YYREEE (reference sequence). Trimming removed 0 bases at V and 6 bases at J, with 18 bases between. The CDR3 is 16 amino acids. CDR3 DNA: TGTGCCAGCAGCTTGGCGGGAGGCCCCGCATGGAATGGCTACACCTTC. Encoded protein: CASSLAGGPAWNGYTF.

With respect to this clone: In the same sample, other DNA sequences code for this CDR3. CDR3 DNA: TGTGCCAGCAGCGTGGGGGGACAGGGCTACGAGCAGTACTTC. Encoded protein: CASSVGGQGYEQYF. The chain joins TRBV9 to TRBJ2-7; 9 bases are shared with TRBD1. The CDR3 totals 14 residues. V was pared by 2 bases and J by 3 bases, with 3 bases of the junction left unmatched. The germline gives CDR1 SGDLS, CDR2 YYNGEE.

The V gene is TRBV5-6, the J gene TRBJ1-1, with D perhaps matching TRBD1 (6 bases). Germline V gene lookup returns CDR1 SGHDT and CDR2 YYEEEE. V lost 4 bases and J 0 bases, leaving 16 bases between the germline ends. The CDR3 covers 16 residues. The CDR3 DNA reads TGTGCCAGCAGCAGGACAGTTTTGACGATGAACACTGAAGCTTTCTTT. Its protein is CASSRTVLTMNTEAFF.

V gene TRBV7-9 combines with J gene TRBJ1-1, with 7 bases matching TRBD1. The CDR3 is 16 residues long. V was clipped by 3 bases and J by 1 base; unmatched bases: 8. CDR1 is SEHNR, CDR2 FQNEAQ, per germline (reference sequence). CDR3 amino acids: CASSFRDSQANTEAFF. CDR3 sequence (DNA): TGTGCCAGCAGCTTCCGGGACAGCCAAGCGAACACTGAAGCTTTCTTT.

CDR3 DNA sequence: TGTGCCAGCAGCTTAGTTTTCGGCAGGGTCATCACTGAAGCTTTCTTT. The encoded protein is CASSLVFGRVITEAFF. V gene TRBV7-8 combines with J gene TRBJ1-1; D is perhaps TRBD1 (5 bases). The V and J ends lost 1 base and 4 bases respectively, with 16 bases between them. In germline, CDR1 is SGHVS, CDR2 FQNEAQ. The CDR3 consists of 16 residues.

The rearrangement links TRBV5-1 to TRBJ2-5, with a possible D match to TRBD1 (6 bases). Germline lookup yields CDR1 SGHRS and CDR2 YFSETQ. V gave up 5 bases and J gave up 4 bases, with 12 bases separating them. The CDR3 is 13 amino acids. The CDR3 spells CASSGQYTETQYF. The CDR3 DNA reads TGCGCCAGCAGTGGACAGTACACAGAGACCCAGTACTTC.

This sequence joins TRBV5-8 and TRBJ1-1; 7 positions agree with TRBD1. V shed 2 bases, J shed 7 bases, and the junction held 5 bases outside the gene matches. The V gene's germline CDR1 is SGHTS and CDR2 YDEGEE. There are 13 residues in the CDR3. The CDR3 protein is CASSLGTANEAFF. In nucleotides, the CDR3 is TGTGCCAGCAGCTTAGGGACAGCCAATGAAGCTTTCTTT.

The chain joins TRBV6-5 to TRBJ2-5; no definite D call. The V end was cut by 7 bases, the J end by 3 bases, with 6 bases between. Per germline, CDR1 MNHEY and CDR2 SVGAGI. This CDR3 is built from 11 residues. The CDR3 sequence: CASTAKETQYF. As DNA, the CDR3 is TGTGCCAGCACCGCGAAAGAGACCCAGTACTTC.

This clone showed up just a few times. The V and J genes are TRBV7-9 and TRBJ1-5, with D uncertain. CDR1 and CDR2 (germline): SEHNR, FQNEAQ (reference sequence). There are 15 residues in the CDR3. Trimming stripped 1 base from V and 2 bases from J, with 9 bases between. Here the CDR3 DNA reads TGTGCCAGCAGCTTAGGAGGGTCCGGCAATCAGCCCCAGCATTTT. Translated: CASSLGGSGNQPQHF. Complete variable domain (other parts from reference TRBV7-9 and TRBJ1-5): DTGVSQNPRHKITKRGQNVTFRCDPISEHNRLYWYRQTLGQGPEFLTYFQNEAQLEKSRLLSDRFSAERPKGSFSTLEIQRTEQGDSAMYLCASSLGGSGNQPQHFGDGTRLSIL.

V usage is TRBV27 and J usage is TRBJ2-7, with TRBD1 matching 7 bases. The CDR3 is 13 amino acids. Looked up from germline, CDR1 is MNHEY and CDR2 is SMNVEV (reference sequence). With V trimmed by 8 bases and J by 3 bases, 7 bases remained unmatched. This CDR3 is CASSWTGDYEQYF. The CDR3 DNA reads as TGTGCCAGCTCTTGGACAGGCGACTACGAGCAGTACTTC.

Comments on this clone: A junction end diverges from the germline sequence, so it may reflect a read error. The rearrangement links TRBV7-9 to TRBJ2-7, with 7 bases lining up with TRBD1. Germline loops: CDR1 SEHNR, CDR2 FQNEAQ (reference sequence). The CDR3 totals 13 residues. The CDR3 nucleotides read TGTTCCAGCAGGACAGGTAGCTCCTACGAGCAGTACTTC. This translates into CSSRTGSSYEQYF.

This chain uses TRBV11-2 with TRBJ1-2; TRBD1 matches 8 bases. The CDR3 runs 14 residues. V lost 3 bases to trimming and J lost 5 bases; unmatched junction nucleotides: 5. CDR1 and CDR2 (germline): SGHAT, FQNNGV. CDR3 protein: CASSFAQGAYGYTF. CDR3 DNA sequence: TGTGCCAGCAGCTTCGCCCAGGGGGCGTATGGCTACACCTTC.

The J gene is TRBJ2-5, the V gene TRBV14; no clear D gene. Trimming removed 1 base from V and 6 bases from J, with 15 bases in between. Looked up from germline, CDR1 is SGHDN and CDR2 is FVKESK. The CDR3 contains 15 residues. The CDR3 region has the DNA TGTGCCAGCAGCCAAGCCCACACGGGTGAAAAGACCCAGTACTTC. Protein: CASSQAHTGEKTQYF.

This rearrangement joins TRBV9 to TRBJ2-2, with D possibly matching TRBD1 (5 bases). This CDR3 region has 14 residues. The germline CDR1 and CDR2 sequences are SGDLS and YYNGEE. The germline V and J ends were trimmed by 7 bases and 2 bases, with 12 bases remaining between them. The DNA of the CDR3 is TGTGCCAGCCGCCGGACAACTAACACCGGGGAGCTGTTTTTT. Protein product: CASRRTTNTGELFF.

A remark on this clone: Its ends do not fully match the called genes, so a read error is possible. CDR3 DNA: TGTGCTAGCAGCTTATCCGTTGAGACCCAGTACTTC. This encodes CASSLSVETQYF. The V gene is TRBV7-7, the J gene TRBJ2-5; unclear D gene. The CDR3 totals 12 residues. Germline V lookup: CDR1 SSHAT, CDR2 FNYEAQ (reference sequence).

This clone was recorded a few times. This sequence joins TRBV7-4 and TRBJ2-2; 9 bases map to TRBD2. The CDR3 covers 19 residues. V shed 0 bases, J shed 5 bases, and the junction held 13 bases outside the gene matches. Germline V gene lookup returns CDR1 SGHVT and CDR2 SQSDAQ. CDR3 nucleotides: TGTGCCAGCAGCTTAGCTCCGGTCTCGGCTAGCGGGAAGACCGGGGAGCTGTTTTTT. The encoded protein is CASSLAPVSASGKTGELFF.

The DNA for the CDR3 is TGTGCCACCAGCAGAGCGGCAGGGATGGGTCAGCCCCAGCATTTT. Translated, it gives CATSRAAGMGQPQHF. The chain employs TRBV15 and TRBJ1-5, with a tentative D call TRBD1 (5 bases). The CDR3 runs 15 residues. The V end was cut by 1 base, the J end by 6 bases, with 13 bases between. CDR1 is LNHNV, CDR2 YYDKDF, per germline (reference sequence).

The rearrangement joins TRBV13 to TRBJ1-5; TRBD1 is a possible D gene (5 bases). This CDR3 comprises 14 residues. The ends were cut back, 5 bases at V and 8 bases at J, with 16 bases in the middle. Germline CDR1 PRHDT, CDR2 FYEKMQ (reference sequence). The CDR3 bases are TGTGCCAGCAGCATAGCGGCAGGGAATAAGCCCCAGCATTTT. Its protein product is CASSIAAGNKPQHF.

V usage is TRBV29-1 and J usage is TRBJ2-2; a weak D match, TRBD1 (5 bases). CDR1 is SQVTM, CDR2 ANQGSEA, per germline. CDR3 length: 14 amino acids. V was clipped by 3 bases and J by 0 bases, with 8 bases between them. Here the CDR3 reads CSVEGRANTGELFF. In nucleotides, the CDR3 is TGCAGCGTTGAGGGCAGGGCGAACACCGGGGAGCTGTTTTTT.

The chain couples TRBV13 to TRBJ2-3; 10 nucleotides agree with TRBD1. The germline V gene encodes CDR1 PRHDT and CDR2 FYEKMQ (reference sequence). The V gene end was trimmed by 1 base and the J gene end by 5 bases; junction bases not matched to a gene: 24. The CDR3 sequence is 22 residues long. DNA of the CDR3: TGTGCCAGCAGCTTAGTGTTGGGCGGGGGACAGGGGCGGCGAATATCCGGAGATACGCAGTATTTT. Translated: CASSLVLGGGQGRRISGDTQYF.

This clone was observed a handful of times. The genes are TRBV4-3 and TRBJ2-1; 8 bases map to TRBD2. CDR3 length: 16 residues. The trim removed 0 bases at V and 7 bases at J, leaving 8 bases unmatched. Germline values: CDR1 LGHNA, CDR2 YSLEER. The CDR3: CASSQDSGGGRNEQFF. CDR3 nucleotides: TGCGCCAGCAGCCAAGACTCGGGGGGGGGACGGAATGAGCAGTTCTTC.

This clone was seen once. V usage is TRBV6-5 and J usage is TRBJ2-7; D might be TRBD1 (6 bases). Looked up from germline, CDR1 is MNHEY and CDR2 is SVGAGI. The CDR3 runs to 12 residues. Trimming took 7 bases from V and 10 from J, leaving 17 bases between them. The chain's CDR3 is CASTNAGTQQYF. In DNA form, the CDR3 reads TGTGCCAGCACCAACGCTGGGACACAACAGTACTTC.